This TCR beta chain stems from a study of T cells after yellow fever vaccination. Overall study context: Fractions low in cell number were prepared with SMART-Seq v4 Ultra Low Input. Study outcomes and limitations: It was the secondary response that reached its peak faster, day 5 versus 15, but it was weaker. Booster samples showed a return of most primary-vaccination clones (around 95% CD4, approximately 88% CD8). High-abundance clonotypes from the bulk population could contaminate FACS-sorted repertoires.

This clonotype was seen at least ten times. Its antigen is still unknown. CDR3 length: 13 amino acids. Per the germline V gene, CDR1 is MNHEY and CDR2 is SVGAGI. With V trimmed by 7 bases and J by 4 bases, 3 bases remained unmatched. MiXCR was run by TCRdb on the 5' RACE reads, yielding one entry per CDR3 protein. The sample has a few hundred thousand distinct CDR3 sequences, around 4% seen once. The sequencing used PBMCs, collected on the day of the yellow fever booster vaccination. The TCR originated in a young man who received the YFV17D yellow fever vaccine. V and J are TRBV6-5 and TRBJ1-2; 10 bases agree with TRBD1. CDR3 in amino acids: CASTRTGGYGYTF. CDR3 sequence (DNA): TGTGCCAGCACCAGGACAGGGGGCTATGGCTACACCTTC.